The source of this T cell receptor beta chain is a study of T cells expressing NK-cell markers. TCR beta libraries carry UMIs added by 5'RACE template switching. Using the 5' RACE reads, TCRdb records one entry per CDR3 protein without DNA. The sample table includes about 460,000 distinct CDR3 sequences. The CDR3 contains 17 residues. V usage is TRBV12-3 or TRBV12-4 and J usage is TRBJ2-5; absent DNA, TCRdb's TRBD2 call cannot be checked. This receptor was identified in a woman in her fifties or sixties in good health. Sequencing was carried out using blood T cells: a sorted CD56 or NKG2C T cell subset, CD4+ or CD8+ T cells, or bulk PBMC T cells (not recorded which). CDR3 sequence: CASSLGALAGLQETQYF.